Listed below are T cell receptor beta chains from one sample, sequenced in a study of blood T cell repertoires in COVID-19. Measured with immunoSEQ multiplex PCR; TCRdb has only the in-frame clones, and not every one. The sample lists 200,000 to 250,000 clones; 75% to 85% were seen once. Sequencing used peripheral blood. The receptors here all came from a woman aged 70-85 years with COVID-19, enrolled during active disease. CDR3s include the opening cysteine and the closing phenylalanine or tryptophan.

v_gene: TRBV7-9
len: 17
j_gene: TRBJ1-2
CDR3aa: CASSLALTGGAGYGYTF

v_gene: TRBV28
len: 13
j_gene: TRBJ1-5
CDR3aa: CASSSGFLQPQHF

v_gene: TRBV6-5
len: 13
j_gene: TRBJ1-3
CDR3aa: CASSKYRDGTIYF

v_gene: TRBV19
len: 13
j_gene: TRBJ2-3
CDR3aa: CASSRSATDTQYF

v_gene: TRBV10-3
len: 12
j_gene: TRBJ2-7
CDR3aa: CATLAETYEQYF

v_gene: TRBV2
len: 15
j_gene: TRBJ2-1
CDR3aa: CASSGSGRGYNEQFF

v_gene: TRBV7-2
len: 13
j_gene: TRBJ2-7
CDR3aa: CASSGGPSYEQYF

v_gene: TRBV19
len: 16
j_gene: TRBJ2-7
CDR3aa: CASSMSQGTGSYEQYF

v_gene: TRBV2
len: 14
j_gene: TRBJ1-4
CDR3aa: CASSDWEVNEKLFF

v_gene: TRBV24-1
len: 17
j_gene: TRBJ2-5
CDR3aa: CATSEGTGGARVETQYF

v_gene: TRBV4-3
len: 16
j_gene: TRBJ2-2
CDR3aa: CASSQSAGSNTGELFF

v_gene: TRBV19
len: 15
j_gene: TRBJ2-7
CDR3aa: CASSRTSGESYEQYF

v_gene: TRBV12-3/TRBV12-4
len: 13
j_gene: TRBJ1-2
CDR3aa: CASSRDRVQGYTF

v_gene: TRBV18
len: 15
j_gene: TRBJ2-1
CDR3aa: CASSFGTGSYNEQFF

v_gene: TRBV5-1
len: 15
j_gene: TRBJ1-4
CDR3aa: CASSLAGGNVEKLFF

v_gene: TRBV5-4
len: 15
j_gene: TRBJ2-5
CDR3aa: CASSLPRGLVETQYF

v_gene: TRBV28
len: 12
j_gene: TRBJ2-2
CDR3aa: CASSSPTGELFF

v_gene: TRBV12-3/TRBV12-4
len: 13
j_gene: TRBJ1-5
CDR3aa: CAIGGSRNQPQHF

v_gene: TRBV5-6
len: 15
j_gene: TRBJ1-2
CDR3aa: CASSALSTGDYGYTF

v_gene: TRBV5-5
len: 13
j_gene: TRBJ1-5
CDR3aa: CASSPEGNQPQHF

v_gene: TRBV30
len: 17
j_gene: TRBJ1-6
CDR3aa: CAFSSAELDSGHSPLHF

v_gene: TRBV3-1/TRBV3-2
len: 14
j_gene: TRBJ2-1
CDR3aa: CASHSGRYYNEQFF

v_gene: TRBV28
len: 14
j_gene: TRBJ2-7
CDR3aa: CASSRMDRHYEQYF

v_gene: TRBV27
len: 14
j_gene: TRBJ2-3
CDR3aa: CASSLRGYPDTQYF

v_gene: TRBV11-2
len: 14
j_gene: TRBJ1-5
CDR3aa: CASSSTGANQPQHF

v_gene: TRBV2
len: 16
j_gene: TRBJ2-3
CDR3aa: CASSLRPSGRTDTQYF

v_gene: TRBV11-2
len: 11
j_gene: TRBJ1-4
CDR3aa: CASSLSEKLFF

v_gene: TRBV6-1
len: 17
j_gene: TRBJ2-7
CDR3aa: CASSAVLSQRGVKEQYF

v_gene: TRBV7-6
len: 14
j_gene: TRBJ2-7
CDR3aa: CASSLASGGYEQYF

v_gene: TRBV6-5
len: 13
j_gene: TRBJ2-7
CDR3aa: CAISPPGTYEQYF

v_gene: TRBV5-1
len: 13
j_gene: TRBJ1-1
CDR3aa: CASSLGRAAEAFF

v_gene: TRBV28
len: 13
j_gene: TRBJ2-3
CDR3aa: CASSQGREDTQYF

v_gene: TRBV28
len: 15
j_gene: TRBJ2-3
CDR3aa: CASRAPGDRTDTQYF

v_gene: TRBV19
len: 15
j_gene: TRBJ2-7
CDR3aa: CASSNPGTGAYEQYF

v_gene: TRBV7-8
len: 15
j_gene: TRBJ2-5
CDR3aa: CASSLGPGRGETQYF

v_gene: TRBV5-1
len: 16
j_gene: TRBJ1-2
CDR3aa: CASSPNPPPGDGGYTF

v_gene: TRBV24-1
len: 18
j_gene: TRBJ2-3
CDR3aa: CATSDPTGGQGAPDTQYF

v_gene: TRBV24-1
len: 15
j_gene: TRBJ2-2
CDR3aa: CATSTRPRNTGELFF

v_gene: TRBV3-1/TRBV3-2
len: 12
j_gene: TRBJ1-2
CDR3aa: CASSESSRGYTF

v_gene: TRBV19
len: 15
j_gene: TRBJ1-3
CDR3aa: CASSRDTSSGNTIYF

v_gene: TRBV29-1
len: 13
j_gene: TRBJ1-5
CDR3aa: CSVSTDLRQPQHF